This passage covers 16 T cell receptor beta chains from one sample sequenced in a study of blood T cell repertoires in COVID-19. The method was immunoSEQ multiplex PCR; TCRdb's version includes in-frame clones alone and lacks a portion of them. The profile shows around 150,000 clones, roughly 84% of them singletons. Sequenced sample: peripheral blood. The receptors here all came from a woman between 45 and 65 years old in a cohort sampled during active or convalescent COVID-19.

This clone was detected ten times or more. The chain has TRBV6-2 or TRBV6-3 and TRBJ1-5; no reliable D call. The CDR3 totals 15 residues. V lost 1 base, J lost 3 bases, and 10 bases lay in between. Germline assignment: CDR1 MNHEY and CDR2 SVGEGT. CDR3: CASSYYRTDNQPQHF. In DNA form, the CDR3 reads TGTGCCAGCAGTTACTATCGTACAGACAATCAGCCCCAGCATTTT.

The gene calls are TRBV12-3 or TRBV12-4 and TRBJ2-5, with TRBD2 identical over 15 bases. Trimming removed 6 bases from V and 10 bases from J; junction bases left unmatched: 3. This CDR3 is 13 amino acids long. CDR3 loop: CASRRTSGGDQYF. The CDR3 bases are TGTGCCAGCAGGCGGACTAGCGGGGGGGACCAGTACTTC.

V and J are TRBV3-1 (or the pseudogene TRBV3-2) and TRBJ1-6; 10 bases agree with TRBD1. The CDR3 runs to 16 residues. Trimming took 3 bases from V and 6 from J; bases not matched to a gene: 5. Germline V gene data show CDR1 as LGHDT and CDR2 as YNNKEL (reference sequence). The CDR3 DNA sequence: TGTGCCAGCAGCCATCACTGGGACAGGGGTAATTCACCCCTCCACTTT. Protein: CASSHHWDRGNSPLHF.

The genes are TRBV11-2 and TRBJ1-5; 9 bases are a match to TRBD1. Germline CDR1 reads SGHAT; CDR2 reads FQNNGV. Trimming at V came to 4 bases and at J to 4 bases, leaving 5 bases not matched to a gene. This CDR3 spans 15 amino acids. The CDR3 nucleotides are TGTGCCAGCAGCTCCCCCGGGACAGGGAATCAGCCCCAGCATTTT. Translating gives CASSSPGTGNQPQHF.

Only one count was recorded for this clone. The genes are TRBV4-1 and TRBJ1-2; D possibly corresponds to TRBD1 (5 bases). This CDR3 has 16 amino acids. CDR1 is MGHRA, CDR2 YSYEKL, per germline. V was clipped by 5 bases and J by 1 base, with 17 bases between them. The CDR3 region has the DNA TGCGCCAGCAGCTTTACTGGGGGGTCTCTTAACTATGGCTACACCTTC. Its translation is CASSFTGGSLNYGYTF.

This clone was picked up a small number of times. The CDR3 bases are TGTGCCAGCTTTTTCGGGGGGCCAAACAATGAGCAGTTCTTC. This gives the protein CASFFGGPNNEQFF. V and J are TRBV6-6 and TRBJ2-1; maybe TRBD2 (7 bases). The V end was cut by 8 bases, the J end by 5 bases, with 16 bases between. Germline V lookup: CDR1 MNHNY, CDR2 SVGAGI (reference sequence). The CDR3 is made up of 14 amino acids.

This sequence joins TRBV27 and TRBJ1-5, with D perhaps TRBD1 (5 bases). CDR3 length: 14 amino acids. Germline CDR1 reads MNHEY; CDR2 reads SMNVEV (reference sequence). Trimming pared 0 bases from V and 5 bases from J, leaving 8 bases between. The CDR3 spells CASSLSDSYQPQHF. In DNA, the CDR3 is TGTGCCAGCAGTTTATCTGACAGCTATCAGCCCCAGCATTTT.

The DNA of the CDR3 is TGTGCCAGCAGTCCTAGACAGACCGGGGAGCTGTTTTTT. Protein sequence: CASSPRQTGELFF. This chain connects TRBV5-5 to TRBJ2-2; D might be TRBD1 (5 bases). This CDR3 contains 13 residues. CDR1 and CDR2 (germline): SGHKS, YYEKEE (reference sequence). Trimming left V 5 bases short and J 5 bases short, with 10 bases between.

The V gene is TRBV25-1, the J gene TRBJ1-2, with D perhaps TRBD1 (5 bases). From germline, CDR1 is MGHDK and CDR2 SYGVNS. Trimming stripped 8 bases from V and 1 base from J, with 8 bases between. CDR3 length equals 12 residues. CDR3: CASHGGNYGYTF. DNA for the CDR3: TGTGCCAGCCACGGGGGTAACTATGGCTACACCTTC.

The chain joins TRBV4-3 to TRBJ2-1; weak D call: TRBD1 (5 bases). With 0 bases removed from V and 15 bases from J, the gap between germline ends came to 15 bases. CDR1 and CDR2 from the germline V gene are LGHNA and YSLEER. This CDR3 has 13 residues. CDR3 sequence reads: CASSQDLGQGSFF. The DNA for the CDR3 is TGCGCCAGCAGCCAAGATCTCGGGCAGGGCTCGTTCTTC.

The rearrangement joins TRBV9 to TRBJ1-6; D call uncertain. CDR3 length equals 15 residues. Germline lookup yields CDR1 SGDLS and CDR2 YYNGEE. The V and J ends lost 0 bases and 8 bases respectively, with 12 bases between them. CDR3 coding DNA: TGTGCCAGCAGCGTAGATGCCGGGGAGCATTCACCCCTCCACTTT. Translating gives CASSVDAGEHSPLHF.

The CDR3 region is CASSLAGFNEQFF. The CDR3 DNA reads as TGTGCCAGCAGCTTAGCAGGTTTCAATGAGCAGTTCTTC. The chain uses TRBV13 and TRBJ2-1; D unclear. The CDR3 is 13 amino acids. Germline V gene data show CDR1 as PRHDT and CDR2 as FYEKMQ (reference sequence). V was cut by 1 base and J by 6 bases, with 7 bases left in between.

The rearrangement uses TRBV5-4 and TRBJ2-3; TRBD2 matches at 7 bases. The CDR3 extends over 14 amino acids. CDR1 is SGHNT and CDR2 is YYREEE in the germline V gene (reference sequence). With 1 base clipped from V and 1 base from J, the junction kept 0 bases outside the gene matches. CDR3 nucleotides: TGTGCCAGCAGCTTGACTAGCGGCACAGATACGCAGTATTTT. Its protein is CASSLTSGTDTQYF. The entire variable domain, with the rest obtained from reference TRBV5-4 and TRBJ2-3, is as follows: ETGVTQSPTHLIKTRGQQVTLRCSSQSGHNTVSWYQQALGQGPQFIFQYYREEENGRGNFPPRFSGLQFPNYSSELNVNALELDDSALYLCASSLTSGTDTQYFGPGTRLTVL.

The chain links TRBV6-5 to TRBJ2-7; D not resolved. The V and J ends lost 8 bases and 1 base respectively, with 12 bases between them. Germline V CDR1 and CDR2: MNHEY, SVGAGI. The CDR3 extends over 13 amino acids. CDR3 coding DNA: TGTGCCAGCCAGGCCCGGCAATCCTACGAGCAGTACTTC. Its protein is CASQARQSYEQYF.

The chain carries TRBV6-6 and TRBJ1-5; TRBD1 agrees at 7 bases. CDR3 length: 16 amino acids. V was clipped by 8 bases and J by 0 bases; unmatched bases: 10. Germline values: CDR1 MNHNY, CDR2 SVGAGI (reference sequence). The CDR3 spells CASGQAGGYSNQPQHF. CDR3 nucleotide sequence: TGTGCCAGCGGACAGGCAGGGGGTTATAGCAATCAGCCCCAGCATTTT.

This chain joins TRBV7-8 and TRBJ1-5, with D maybe TRBD1 (6 bases). The CDR3 runs 16 residues. CDR1 SGHVS and CDR2 FQNEAQ come from the germline V gene. V dropped 1 base and J dropped 1 base, with 11 bases sitting between them. CDR3 in DNA: TGTGCCAGCAGCTTAGGCTCAGGGACAAGCAATCAGCCCCAGCATTTT. Its protein is CASSLGSGTSNQPQHF.